These T cell receptor beta chains were read from a single sample in a study of blood T cell repertoires in COVID-19. Sequenced by immunoSEQ multiplex PCR; TCRdb stores in-frame clones only, minus some. Of around 200,000 clones in the sample, about 87% were seen once. The specimen was PBMCs or T cells enriched from blood (not recorded which). The receptors were gathered from a woman aged 30 to 39 who had recovered from COVID-19. The CDR3 runs from the conserved cysteine through the conserved F or W. A D gene is named only where the DNA matches it firmly. A clone size is listed for some rows: how often the clone was seen (once, few, many), or a class if it is expanded.

TRBD1	TRBV2	once	TRBJ2-1	TGTGCCAGCAGCTCAGACGACAGGGCAAACAATGAGCAGTTCTTC	CASSSDDRANNEQFF
TRBD2	TRBV4-1	NA	TRBJ2-3	TGCGCCAGCAGCCAAGAAATCGGCTTCGGCGGGGGGCTGAAAGATACGCAGTATTTT	CASSQEIGFGGGLKDTQYF
TRBD1	TRBV5-6	NA	TRBJ1-2	TGTGCCAGCAGCTTATCCCCGGGACAGGGCTATGGCTACACCTTC	CASSLSPGQGYGYTF
TRBD2	TRBV9	NA	TRBJ2-5	TGTGCCAGCAGCCCGCGGACTAGCGGGGGCCAAGAGACCCAGTACTTC	CASSPRTSGGQETQYF
TRBD1	TRBV3-1/TRBV3-2	NA	TRBJ1-3	TGTGCCAGCAGCCAAACCCTGGGACAGGGGGCTGGAAACACCATATATTTT	CASSQTLGQGAGNTIYF
NA	TRBV5-5	once	TRBJ1-2	TGTGCCAGCAGTCGGGGGGGTAACTATGGCTACACCTTC	CASSRGGNYGYTF
NA	TRBV4-3	NA	TRBJ1-1	TGCGCCAGCAGCCAAGAGTCTTACACTGAAGCTTTCTTT	CASSQESYTEAFF
NA	TRBV14	NA	TRBJ1-1	TGTGCCAGCAGCCAAGTTCGCGGCACTGAAGCTTTCTTT	CASSQVRGTEAFF
NA	TRBV6-4	NA	TRBJ2-4	TGTGCCAGCAGGATCGCGACCTCAGGGATGACAAAAAACATTCAGTACTTC	CASRIATSGMTKNIQYF
NA	TRBV7-8	once	TRBJ1-3	TGTGCCAGCAGCTTAGATGGCAGGGCCGGAAACACCATATATTTT	CASSLDGRAGNTIYF
NA	TRBV24-1	NA	TRBJ1-2	TGTGCCACCAGTGATCCCTACCGTGGCTACACCTTC	CATSDPYRGYTF
NA	TRBV7-3	NA	TRBJ1-1	TGTGCCAGCAGCTGGAGGAGCGGGGACACTGAAGCTTTCTTT	CASSWRSGDTEAFF
TRBD1	TRBV4-3	NA	TRBJ1-4	TGCGCCAGCAGCCAAGAAGGGACAGCCCACAAAAAACTGTTTTTT	CASSQEGTAHKKLFF
NA	TRBV4-1	NA	TRBJ1-6	TGCGCCAGCAGCCATCCGGTAGGACAGAGCTCCTATAATTCACCCCTCCACTTT	CASSHPVGQSSYNSPLHF
TRBD1	TRBV15	NA	TRBJ1-4	TGTGCCACCAGCAAGGACAGGGGATGGGTTGAAAAACTGTTTTTT	CATSKDRGWVEKLFF
NA	TRBV5-3	NA	TRBJ1-2	TGTGCCAGAAAGGGGGAACAGGCCTACACCTTC	CARKGEQAYTF
NA	TRBV7-8	NA	TRBJ1-1	TGTGCCAGCAGCTTAGCGCTAGGGGCCCGGACTGAAGCTTTCTTT	CASSLALGARTEAFF
TRBD2	TRBV14	NA	TRBJ2-7	TGTGCCAGCAGTTATAGACTAGCGGGGGGGCTACGAAACGAGCAGTACTTC	CASSYRLAGGLRNEQYF
TRBD1	TRBV2	NA	TRBJ2-3	TGTGCCAGCGAGTCGTTTAAGGACAGGGGGCGATCAGATACGCAGTATTTT	CASESFKDRGRSDTQYF
TRBD1	TRBV7-2	NA	TRBJ2-7	TGTGCCAGCAGCCGCGGACAGGAAGGGTACGAGCAGTACTTC	CASSRGQEGYEQYF
NA	TRBV4-3	NA	TRBJ1-2	TGCGCCAGCAGCCAAGATTTCAGGGCCCTCGGATCTGGCTACACCTTC	CASSQDFRALGSGYTF
TRBD1	TRBV10-3	NA	TRBJ2-2	TGTGCCATCAGTGGGGGGACAGGCAACACCGGGGAGCTGTTTTTT	CAISGGTGNTGELFF
NA	TRBV21-1	NA	TRBJ1-6	TGTGCCGCGAACCGGACAGCCCTGACCTATAATTCACCCCTCCACTTT	CAANRTALTYNSPLHF
NA	TRBV9	NA	TRBJ2-1	TGTGCCAGCTCACCCCGTAGCTCCTACAATGAGCAGTTCTTC	CASSPRSSYNEQFF
NA	TRBV4-2	NA	TRBJ2-3	TGTGCCAGCAGCCAAGATGGCGGGTCGCGGCCTCCTAAGGATTTT	CASSQDGGSRPPKDF
NA	TRBV7-6	NA	TRBJ1-2	TGTGCCAGCAGCTTAGATGACAGTTACTATGGCTACACCTTC	CASSLDDSYYGYTF
TRBD1	TRBV18	NA	TRBJ1-2	TGTGCCAGCTCACCACTTGGGACAGGCTATAACTATGGCTACACCTTC	CASSPLGTGYNYGYTF
NA	TRBV18	few	TRBJ1-2	TGTGCCAGCTCACCACAGGGGACAAATTACTATGGCTACACCTTC	CASSPQGTNYYGYTF
NA	TRBV19	NA	TRBJ1-6	TGTGCCAGTAGTCCGACAGTGGATAATTCACCCCTCCACTTT	CASSPTVDNSPLHF
NA	TRBV12-2	once	TRBJ2-1	TGTGCAAGTCGCTTAGCGGCGCAGGGGATTTACAATGAGCAGTTCTTC	CASRLAAQGIYNEQFF
NA	TRBV7-9	NA	TRBJ1-2	TGTGCCAGCAGCCGTCTGACCGAAAGGGGAAACTTCTATGGCTACACCTTC	CASSRLTERGNFYGYTF
TRBD1	TRBV7-2	NA	TRBJ1-6	TGTGCCAGCAGCAAACAGGGGTACGATAATTCACCCCTCCACTTT	CASSKQGYDNSPLHF
TRBD1	TRBV5-1	NA	TRBJ1-5	TGCGCCAGCAGCTGGGGGACAGGGCGCGATCAGCCCCAGCATTTT	CASSWGTGRDQPQHF
NA	TRBV11-2	NA	TRBJ1-5	TGTGCCAGCAGCCAAGGGTCGGGGGGGGTAAGCAATCAGCCCCAGCATTTT	CASSQGSGGVSNQPQHF
NA	TRBV19	NA	TRBJ1-5	TGTGCCAGTAGCCTACTGGGCAGTTCAAGCAATCAGCCCCAGCATTTT	CASSLLGSSSNQPQHF
NA	TRBV9	NA	TRBJ2-2	TGTGCCAGCAGCGTCAGGGGAAGGACCGGGGAGCTGTTTTTT	CASSVRGRTGELFF
NA	TRBV18	NA	TRBJ1-1	TGTGCCAGCTCACCCCCGGGACACCTGAACACTGAAGCTTTCTTT	CASSPPGHLNTEAFF
TRBD1	TRBV19	few	TRBJ1-6	TGTGCCAGCAATTTGGACAGGTCGTATAATTCACCCCTCCACTTT	CASNLDRSYNSPLHF
TRBD1	TRBV9	once	TRBJ1-6	TGTGCCAGCAGCCCGCGCGGGGACAGAGATTCACCCCTCCACTTT	CASSPRGDRDSPLHF
NA	TRBV4-3	NA	TRBJ2-3	TGCGCCAGCAGCTCGACAGTCCATACGCAGTATTTT	CASSSTVHTQYF
TRBD1	TRBV3-1/TRBV3-2	NA	TRBJ1-1	TGTGCCAGCAGCGAACAGGGGAGAGGGGAAGCTTTCTTT	CASSEQGRGEAFF
NA	TRBV9	NA	TRBJ2-1	TGTGCCAGCAGCGCCCCACCGGGACTCGCCTCAAATGAGCAGTTCTTC	CASSAPPGLASNEQFF
NA	TRBV7-9	NA	TRBJ1-2	TGTGCCAGCAGCCTTCCGGGATTGAATGGCTACACCTTC	CASSLPGLNGYTF
NA	TRBV18	NA	TRBJ2-7	TGTGCCAGCTCACCAGCGGCGGAGGCCTCCTACGAGCAGTACTTC	CASSPAAEASYEQYF
TRBD1	TRBV7-3	once	TRBJ2-3	TGTGCCAGCAGCTTAAAAGGCGGACAGGGGGCAGGGGATACGCAGTATTTT	CASSLKGGQGAGDTQYF
NA	TRBV19	NA	TRBJ1-3	TGTGCCAGTAGTATTGAGGCGCTGAGCTCTGGAAACACCATATATTTT	CASSIEALSSGNTIYF
NA	TRBV2	few	TRBJ2-7	TGTGCCAGTAGCCGTCTACTGAACGAGCAGTACTTC	CASSRLLNEQYF
TRBD1	TRBV27	once	TRBJ1-5	TGTGCCAGCAGTGTCAGGGGGCGGGCGCAGCCCCAGCATTTT	CASSVRGRAQPQHF
NA	TRBV19	NA	TRBJ1-2	TGTGCCAGTAGTGGTGGGGGCCGGGGCTACACCTTC	CASSGGGRGYTF
TRBD1	TRBV4-3	NA	TRBJ2-7	TGCGCCAGCAGCCAAGATCATTCGGGACAGACCTACGAGCAGTACTTC	CASSQDHSGQTYEQYF